This T cell receptor (beta chain) was captured in a study of cytomegalovirus exposure and HLA in healthy donors. As to this clone: The antigen remains unidentified.

Germline assignment: CDR1 MNHNY and CDR2 SVGAGI (reference sequence). V shed 0 bases and J 7 bases; nucleotides not matched to a gene: 0. This CDR3 spans 13 amino acids. Use of 60 Vbeta and 13 Jbeta primers characterized the PCR. Profiling relied on immunoSEQ multiplex PCR, and the TCRdb table lists in-frame clones only, not all of them. The listing records around 75,000 clones. Regarding donors, all were healthy bone marrow donors. Study results and caveats: Later analysis found that TCR beta chains associated with HLA were more clonally expanded than other, equally common chains.

The chain recombines TRBV6-6 with TRBJ1-2; TRBD1 aligns across 9 bases. The clonotype originates from a man aged 50 to 60 in good health and CMV-seropositive. Sequencing input: PBMCs. The DNA for the CDR3 is TGTGCCAGCAGTTACTCGACAGGGGGTGGCTACACCTTC. Its protein product is CASSYSTGGGYTF.